A single sample gave rise to the 26 T cell receptor beta chains below, sequenced in a study of identical twins. Via MiXCR, TCRdb re-called the 5' RACE reads, giving one row per CDR3 protein. The sample lists roughly 250,000 distinct CDR3 sequences, about 7% occurring once. These sequences were also reported in another study, on yellow fever vaccine responses in identical twins.

Sequencing input: memory (CD45RO+) T cells sorted from blood. These receptors were obtained from a woman aged 18-29 years in good health.

The chain combines TRBV14 with TRBJ2-5; TRBD2 is a possible D gene (5 bases). V was cut by 0 bases and J by 1 base, with 12 bases left in between. Germline CDR1 and CDR2: SGHDN and FVKESK. This CDR3 is 16 amino acids long. The CDR3 loop reads CASSQEGVRFQETQYF. CDR3 DNA: TGTGCCAGCAGCCAAGAGGGAGTAAGGTTCCAAGAGACCCAGTACTTC.

The sample holds many counts of this clonotype. The V gene is TRBV29-1, the J gene TRBJ1-1; tentative D call: TRBD1 (5 bases). Germline V CDR1 and CDR2: SQVTM, ANQGSEA. The CDR3 consists of 15 residues. The V end lost 0 bases, the J end lost 1 base, and 12 bases lay between the germline ends. CDR3: CSVEDLAQGNTEAFF. As DNA, the CDR3 is TGCAGCGTTGAAGATCTTGCGCAGGGGAACACTGAAGCTTTCTTT.

The chain couples TRBV4-2 to TRBJ2-3; 11 bases agree with TRBD2. Germline trimming cut 5 bases from V and 5 bases from J; bases unmatched to any gene: 9. This CDR3 is built from 16 residues. CDR1 and CDR2 from the germline V gene are LGHNA and YNFKEQ. This CDR3 is CASSGSSGGLVDTQYF. The CDR3 DNA follows: TGTGCCAGCAGCGGGTCTAGCGGGGGGTTGGTAGATACGCAGTATTTT.

The V gene is TRBV6-1, the J gene TRBJ2-7; D is tentatively TRBD1 or TRBD2 (5 bases each). The CDR3 spans 16 residues. V shed 6 bases and J shed 0 bases, with 18 bases lying between them. In germline, CDR1 is MNHNS, CDR2 SASEGT. CDR3 region: CASRMNRDGPSYEQYV. CDR3 nucleotide sequence: TGTGCCAGCAGAATGAACCGGGACGGTCCCTCCTACGAGCAGTACGTC.

In its sample, this clonotype was seen a few times. The chain has TRBV4-1 and TRBJ2-3; D unresolved. The V gene's germline CDR1 is MGHRA and CDR2 YSYEKL. V shed 4 bases and J shed 6 bases, with 11 bases lying between them. The CDR3 has 13 amino acids. Here the CDR3 reads CASSPPDGDTQYF. The CDR3 nucleotides are TGCGCCAGCAGCCCACCCGACGGCGATACGCAGTATTTT.

This clonotype appeared a few times. This sequence joins TRBV3-1 and TRBJ1-6, with D possibly being TRBD1 (6 bases). The germline V and J ends were trimmed by 8 bases and 7 bases, with 15 bases remaining between them. Germline lookup yields CDR1 LGHDT and CDR2 YNNKEL (reference sequence). The CDR3 runs to 14 residues. The CDR3 DNA reads TGTGCCAGCCTAAAGAGGGGGGCGAATTCACCCCTCCACTTT. It is translated as CASLKRGANSPLHF.

This clonotype was counted a few times. This sequence joins TRBV10-3 and TRBJ1-4; no firm D call. The CDR3 consists of 15 residues. Germline CDR1 reads ENHRY; CDR2 reads SYGVKD. V lost 2 bases and J 4 bases, leaving 11 bases between the germline ends. In DNA, the CDR3 is TGTGCCATCAGTGAGAGGTGGTCACTTAATGAAAAACTGTTTTTT. As protein: CAISERWSLNEKLFF.

This clonotype was observed a few times. This chain uses TRBV14 with TRBJ1-1; D is undetermined. Per the germline V gene, CDR1 is SGHDN and CDR2 is FVKESK. Trimming cost V 2 bases and J 4 bases, with 8 bases left between them. The CDR3 totals 13 residues. CDR3 in amino acids: CASSQWAGTEAFF. As DNA, the CDR3 is TGTGCCAGCAGCCAATGGGCGGGCACTGAAGCTTTCTTT.

This clonotype was seen more than once but under ten times. The V and J genes are TRBV11-2 and TRBJ2-7, with TRBD2 identical over 9 bases. Trimming removed 2 bases from V and 4 bases from J; junction bases left unmatched: 21. The CDR3 spans 20 residues. Germline lookup yields CDR1 SGHAT and CDR2 FQNNGV. The CDR3 coding sequence is TGTGCCAGCAGCTTACCCGACGGGCTTGCGGGGGGGGAAAGTGGGTACGAGCAGTACGTC. The encoded protein is CASSLPDGLAGGESGYEQYV.

This clonotype was observed at least ten times. The chain couples TRBV20-1 to TRBJ2-1; tentative D call: TRBD2 (5 bases). In germline, CDR1 is DFQATT, CDR2 SNEGSKA (reference sequence). The CDR3 consists of 16 residues. The ends were cut back, 1 base at V and 0 bases at J, with 13 bases in the middle. CDR3 protein: CSARADSGVSYNEQFF. DNA of the CDR3: TGCAGTGCTAGAGCCGACTCCGGGGTCTCCTACAATGAGCAGTTCTTC.

This clonotype was recorded at least ten times. The chain carries TRBV4-1 and TRBJ2-2, with D perhaps TRBD1 (6 bases). The V end was cut by 5 bases, the J end by 5 bases, with 15 bases between. Germline CDR1 MGHRA, CDR2 YSYEKL. The CDR3 runs to 15 residues. The CDR3: CASSFEWGRTGELFF. The CDR3, as DNA: TGCGCCAGCAGCTTTGAATGGGGGCGGACCGGGGAGCTGTTTTTT.

This clonotype came up a few times. The rearrangement uses TRBV11-2 and TRBJ2-2; 7 bases map to TRBD2. Germline V gene data show CDR1 as SGHAT and CDR2 as FQNNGV. CDR3 size: 16 residues. V shed 5 bases, J shed 2 bases, and the junction held 8 bases outside the gene matches. The DNA for the CDR3 is TGTGCCAGCAGCCACCTTAGCGGGCCTAACACCGGGGAGCTGTTTTTT. Residues: CASSHLSGPNTGELFF.

This clonotype has just a few counts. The rearrangement uses TRBV6-1 and TRBJ2-7, with D uncertain. The CDR3 loop spans 11 amino acids. CDR1 and CDR2 from the germline V gene are MNHNS and SASEGT. V dropped 8 bases and J dropped 2 bases, with 7 bases sitting between them. The CDR3 region is CASYRPYEQYF. In DNA, the CDR3 is TGTGCCAGCTATCGGCCCTACGAGCAGTACTTC.

This clonotype came up a few times. This chain uses TRBV29-1 with TRBJ1-1, with 10 bases fitting TRBD1. Trimming took 3 bases from V and 6 from J; bases not matched to a gene: 10. Germline V gives CDR1 SQVTM, CDR2 ANQGSEA. The CDR3 is made up of 15 amino acids. CDR3 residues: CSVDRTGGVDAEAFF. In nucleotides, the CDR3 is TGCAGCGTTGACCGGACAGGGGGAGTCGACGCTGAAGCTTTCTTT. Variable domain in full (rest from reference TRBV29-1 and TRBJ1-1): SAVISQKPSRDICQRGTSLTIQCQVDSQVTMMFWYRQQPGQSLTLIATANQGSEATYESGFVIDKFPISRPNLTFSTLTVSNMSPEDSSIYLCSVDRTGGVDAEAFFGQGTRLTVV.

The chain links TRBV2 to TRBJ1-4, with D hard to call. The V gene's germline CDR1 is SNHLY and CDR2 FYNNEI. V lost 7 bases and J 0 bases, leaving 12 bases between the germline ends. The CDR3 spans 15 residues. The CDR3 sequence is CASKYRTATNEKLFF. The CDR3 coding sequence is TGTGCCAGCAAATATCGGACGGCAACTAATGAAAAACTGTTTTTT.

This clonotype was counted only a few times. The V and J genes are TRBV5-4 and TRBJ2-7; D is unresolved. Trimming removed 0 bases at V and 0 bases at J, with 10 bases between. The CDR3 extends over 15 amino acids. CDR1 is SGHNT and CDR2 is YYREEE in the germline V gene (reference sequence). The CDR3, as DNA: TGTGCCAGCAGCTTGGGTATGGGAAGCTCCTACGAGCAGTACTTC. Protein sequence: CASSLGMGSSYEQYF.

In its sample, this clonotype was seen a few times. V gene TRBV24-1 combines with J gene TRBJ2-3; D could derive from TRBD1 or TRBD2 (6 bases each). Germline assignment: CDR1 KGHDR and CDR2 SFDVKD. V was clipped by 0 bases and J by 4 bases, with 19 bases between them. This CDR3 is built from 18 residues. The CDR3 nucleotides read TGTGCCACCAGTGATTTGCATGGGGGGCCCTCCGGCGCAGATACGCAGTATTTT. Its translation: CATSDLHGGPSGADTQYF.

This clonotype was detected many times. The V call is TRBV7-8, the J call TRBJ1-5; 7 nucleotides agree with TRBD1. Germline V CDR1 and CDR2: SGHVS, FQNEAQ. This CDR3 contains 15 residues. V gave up 4 bases and J gave up 7 bases; unmatched junction bases: 10. DNA of the CDR3: TGTGCCAGCAGCTCCGGGACAGCTTTAGTGCAGCCCCAGCATTTT. Translating it yields CASSSGTALVQPQHF.

This clonotype was detected many times. The chain links TRBV20-1 to TRBJ2-3; D could derive from TRBD1 or TRBD2 (5 bases each). Looked up from germline, CDR1 is DFQATT and CDR2 is SNEGSKA (reference sequence). The CDR3 consists of 11 residues. V was shortened by 6 bases and J by 7 bases, with 11 bases between the two germline ends. CDR3 in DNA: TGCAGTGCGCTTCCGGGACATACGCAGTATTTT. This encodes CSALPGHTQYF.

Only a few counts were recorded for this clonotype. The chain joins TRBV20-1 to TRBJ2-3, with 10 bases that match TRBD2. Germline loops: CDR1 DFQATT, CDR2 SNEGSKA (reference sequence). Trimming took 3 bases from V and 5 from J; bases not matched to a gene: 8. This CDR3 has 15 residues. The CDR3 here is CSARKQSGRVDTQYF. CDR3 bases: TGCAGTGCTAGGAAACAGAGCGGGAGGGTAGATACGCAGTATTTT.

This clonotype was counted between two and nine times. The rearrangement joins TRBV4-1 to TRBJ2-3, with 10 positions matching TRBD2. V was clipped by 3 bases and J by 5 bases; unmatched bases: 14. CDR1 and CDR2 (germline): MGHRA, YSYEKL. This CDR3 spans 18 amino acids. The CDR3 spells CASSHGRTSGPKGDTQYF. CDR3 sequence (DNA): TGCGCCAGCAGCCATGGGAGGACTAGCGGCCCAAAAGGAGATACGCAGTATTTT.

This clonotype was seen only a few times. This rearrangement joins TRBV7-9 to TRBJ2-1; TRBD2 matches 8 bases. Germline CDR1 and CDR2: SEHNR and FQNEAQ (reference sequence). The ends lost 5 bases at V and 4 bases at J; junction bases unmatched: 1. The length of the CDR3 is 13 residues. This chain's CDR3 is CASSQREYNEQFF. CDR3 coding DNA: TGTGCCAGCAGCCAGCGGGAGTACAATGAGCAGTTCTTC.

This chain joins TRBV10-1 and TRBJ2-1; 10 positions match TRBD1. CDR1 is WNHNN and CDR2 is SYGVQD in the germline V gene (reference sequence). With 3 bases clipped from V and 8 bases from J, the junction kept 4 bases outside the gene matches. The CDR3 is 14 residues long. DNA of the CDR3: TGCGCCAGCAGTGATTCGGGACAGGGGTATGAGCAGTTCTTC. It encodes CASSDSGQGYEQFF.

The J gene is TRBJ2-7, the V gene TRBV3-1; D unresolved. Germline CDR1 is LGHDT and CDR2 is YNNKEL (reference sequence). There are 15 residues in the CDR3. V was clipped by 1 base and J by 7 bases, with 17 bases between them. This CDR3 reads CASSQASAPRGEQYF. In DNA form, the CDR3 reads TGTGCCAGCAGCCAAGCTTCGGCTCCCCGCGGAGAGCAGTACTTC.

This clonotype showed up many times. V usage is TRBV6-1 and J usage is TRBJ1-6, with TRBD1 matching 7 bases. This CDR3 spans 14 amino acids. Trimming took 5 bases from V and 8 from J; bases not matched to a gene: 6. The V gene's germline CDR1 is MNHNS and CDR2 SASEGT. DNA of the CDR3: TGTGCCAGCAGTCCCCGGGACAGCTATTCACCCCTCCACTTT. Its translation is CASSPRDSYSPLHF.

The table lists this clonotype with a few counts. This sequence joins TRBV20-1 and TRBJ1-4, with TRBD1 as a possible D gene (5 bases). V dropped 2 bases and J dropped 8 bases, with 15 bases sitting between them. The CDR3 runs 14 residues. Germline assignment: CDR1 DFQATT and CDR2 SNEGSKA (reference sequence). The CDR3 region is CSARRGAFNEKLFF. The CDR3 region has the DNA TGCAGTGCTAGAAGAGGGGCGTTTAACGAAAAACTGTTTTTT.